This TCR beta chain comes out of a study of cytomegalovirus exposure and HLA in healthy donors. General study points: A link between a missense DCLRE1C variant and TCR beta V- and J-gene trimming emerged from a later analysis. Cytomegalovirus status was reportedly diagnosed by the classifier with high sensitivity and specificity. The authors listed 150 to 200 TCR beta chains as cytomegalovirus-associated.

Germline CDR1 and CDR2: SEHNR and FQNEAQ (reference sequence). This CDR3 is 12 amino acids long. V shed 1 base and J shed 12 bases, with 13 bases lying between them. A multiplex PCR was run with 60 Vbeta primers and 13 Jbeta primers. Only in-frame clones appear in the TCRdb table, and some are missing; sequencing was by immunoSEQ multiplex PCR. This sample has approximately 110,000 clones, with approximately 80% found just once. Comment on this clone: What it recognizes is unknown.

The sample was PBMCs. The sequence was collected from a man aged 35 to 55 in good health and CMV-seronegative. V is TRBV7-9 and J is TRBJ2-7, with D tentatively TRBD1 (6 bases). CDR3 sequence: CASSLVEGHLYF. The CDR3 region has the DNA TGTGCCAGCAGCTTAGTTGAGGGACATTTGTACTTC.